Given below is one T cell receptor beta chain in context. This record comes from a study of PD-L1 blockade in urothelial cancer. This table comes from immunoSEQ multiplex PCR, and its TCRdb copy is limited to in-frame clones, with some not included. Among 100,000 or so clones listed, about 91% were seen once. Per germline, CDR1 MNHEY and CDR2 SMNVEV (reference sequence). CDR3 size: 14 residues. V lost 7 bases and J 2 bases, leaving 14 bases between the germline ends. The rearrangement joins TRBV27 to TRBJ1-2, with D tentatively TRBD1 (5 bases). The sample was PBMCs, taken around atezolizumab (anti-PD-L1) treatment. This clonotype was sampled from an elderly woman with urothelial cancer. The CDR3 loop is CASKGRQQNYGYTF. The CDR3 nucleotides are TGTGCCAGCAAGGGGAGGCAGCAAAACTATGGCTACACCTTC.